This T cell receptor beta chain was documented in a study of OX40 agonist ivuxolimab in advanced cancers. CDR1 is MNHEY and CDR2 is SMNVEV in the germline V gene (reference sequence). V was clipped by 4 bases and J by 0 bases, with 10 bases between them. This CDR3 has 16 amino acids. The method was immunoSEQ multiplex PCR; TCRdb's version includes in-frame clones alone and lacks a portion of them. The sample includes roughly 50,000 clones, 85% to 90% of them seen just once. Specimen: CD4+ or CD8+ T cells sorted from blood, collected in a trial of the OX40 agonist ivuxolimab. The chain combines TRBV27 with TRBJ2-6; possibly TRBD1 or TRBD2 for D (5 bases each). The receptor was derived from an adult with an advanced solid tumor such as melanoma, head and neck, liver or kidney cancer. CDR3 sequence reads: CASSWQGPSGANVLTF. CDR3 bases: TGTGCCAGCAGTTGGCAGGGACCCTCTGGGGCCAACGTCCTGACTTTC. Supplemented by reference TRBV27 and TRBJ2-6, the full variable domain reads EAQVTQNPRYLITVTGKKLTVTCSQNMNHEYMSWYRQDPGLGLRQIYYSMNVEVTDKGDVPEGYKVSRKEKRNFPLILESPSPNQTSLYFCASSWQGPSGANVLTFGAGSRLTVL.